This entry concerns a single TCR beta chain. V lost 4 bases, J lost 0 bases, and 10 bases lay in between. The germline V gene has CDR1 SGHRS and CDR2 YFSETQ. The CDR3 loop spans 14 amino acids. Original data processing: By means of reference gene primer amplification, nucleated cell counts were estimated. The method was immunoSEQ multiplex PCR; TCRdb's version includes in-frame clones alone and lacks a portion of them. That table furnishes V, J and clone size, whereas the DNA furnished D and trimming. The sample lists 200,000 to 300,000 clones; 80% to 85% were seen once. This specimen belongs to a study of blood T cell repertoires in COVID-19. Study-wide background: There were acute and convalescent COVID-19 samples, and they came from the United States, Italy and Spain. Sources were T cells, B-cell-depleted T cells, or PBMCs; the material itself was cDNA or gDNA.

The clonotype was recovered from a man between 60 and 75 years old with acute or convalescent COVID-19. The rearrangement joins TRBV5-1 to TRBJ2-5; D possibly corresponds to TRBD2 (6 bases). Sequenced material: peripheral blood. CDR3 amino acids: CASSQRGYQETQYF. CDR3 nucleotides: TGCGCCAGCAGCCAACGGGGGTACCAAGAGACCCAGTACTTC.